Listed below are T cell receptor beta chains from one sample, sequenced in a study of T cells in tuberculosis. Clones were sequenced by immunoSEQ multiplex PCR, and TCRdb holds only the in-frame ones, with some missing. The sample records tens of thousands of clones, roughly 85% being singletons. Sequencing used PBMCs, obtained at tuberculosis diagnosis. The source of these receptors is an adult with tuberculosis. Each CDR3 is given with its conserved first and last residue. The D gene is left open where the match is weak. Clone size is shown for a subset of rows, as once, few, many or a class of expanded clone.

d_gene | abundance | j_gene | v_gene | CDR3nt | CDR3aa
TRBD2 | - | TRBJ2-2 | TRBV11-3 | TGTGCCAGCGTCGGACTAGCGGGAGCCGGGGAGCTGTTTTTT | CASVGLAGAGELFF
TRBD1 | - | TRBJ2-5 | TRBV2 | TGTGCCAGCAGTGACGGTGGCAGGGGGCCAGAGACCCAGTACTTC | CASSDGGRGPETQYF
TRBD2 | - | TRBJ2-7 | TRBV7-2 | TGTGCCAGCAGCTTAGAGGGCGGGAGCTTCTACGAGCAGTACTTC | CASSLEGGSFYEQYF
- | - | TRBJ1-1 | TRBV4-3 | TGCGCCAGCAGTAACCTAGCAGTCCCCTTGATTCGGGCAGGCACTGAAGCTTTCTTT | CASSNLAVPLIRAGTEAFF
- | - | TRBJ1-6 | TRBV9 | TGTGCCAGCAGCCCTCAAGGACAATCACCCCTCCACTTT | CASSPQGQSPLHF
- | few | TRBJ2-7 | TRBV4-3 | TGCGCCAGCAGCCAAGATGAGGGCTCCTACGAGCAGTACTTC | CASSQDEGSYEQYF
- | - | TRBJ2-1 | TRBV2 | TGTGCCAGCGGCCTGCCCTCCGTCAATGAGCAGTTCTTC | CASGLPSVNEQFF
- | once | TRBJ1-5 | TRBV6-5 | TGTGCCAGCAGTTTGGGGACACACTATAGCAATCAGCCCCAGCATTTT | CASSLGTHYSNQPQHF
- | - | TRBJ2-2 | TRBV10-3 | TGTGCCATCAGTGCCCATCGGACAGCGAACACCGGGGAGCTGTTTTTT | CAISAHRTANTGELFF
TRBD1 | - | TRBJ1-1 | TRBV27 | TGTGCCAGCAGTTTATTAGGACAGGGGATTGCGAACACTGAAGCTTTCTTT | CASSLLGQGIANTEAFF
- | - | TRBJ2-7 | TRBV6-1 | TGTGCGGCCGCGGGTATCGAAGGGAACGAGCAGTACTTC | CAAAGIEGNEQYF
TRBD1 | - | TRBJ2-1 | TRBV15 | TGTGCCACCAGCAGGAGACAGGGAAAGACCTACAATGAGCAGTTCTTC | CATSRRQGKTYNEQFF
TRBD1 | - | TRBJ2-7 | TRBV19 | TGTGCCAGTAGTCCTCGACAGGGTGAGCAGTACTTC | CASSPRQGEQYF
TRBD2 | - | TRBJ2-1 | TRBV7-8 | TGTGCCAGCAGCCGCGGACTAGGGGACAATGAGCAGTTCTTC | CASSRGLGDNEQFF
TRBD1 | - | TRBJ1-1 | TRBV4-2 | TGTGCCAGCAGCCAAGGGACAGGGGGACCACCTGAAGCTTTCTTT | CASSQGTGGPPEAFF
- | - | TRBJ2-7 | TRBV7-9 | TGTGCCAGCAGCACCCCGGACGAGCAGTACTTC | CASSTPDEQYF
- | - | TRBJ2-4 | TRBV4-2 | TGTGCCAGCAGCCAAGATCCGGGGAATGTGGCCAAAAACATTCAGTACTTC | CASSQDPGNVAKNIQYF
- | - | TRBJ2-1 | TRBV5-1 | TGCGCCAGTAAAACAGGGTTATACAATGAGCAGTTCTTC | CASKTGLYNEQFF
TRBD2 | - | TRBJ2-1 | TRBV5-1 | TGCGCCAGCAGCTTGGGCGGGGGTATCTACAATGAGCAGTTCTTC | CASSLGGGIYNEQFF
- | - | TRBJ2-5 | TRBV4-1 | TGCGCCAGCAGCCAAGGGCAGACCCAGTACTTC | CASSQGQTQYF
TRBD2 | - | TRBJ2-7 | TRBV7-9 | TGTGCCAGCAGCCTCGGGACTACCTACGAGCAGTACTTC | CASSLGTTYEQYF
- | - | TRBJ1-1 | TRBV27 | TGTGCCAGCAAGGACCAGAAGAATAGGAGGCTGAACACTGAAGCTTTCTTT | CASKDQKNRRLNTEAFF
TRBD2 | - | TRBJ2-2 | TRBV28 | TGTGCCAGCAGCCCTATTAGCGGGAGGGCCTCGTGGACCGGGGAGCTGTTTTTT | CASSPISGRASWTGELFF
TRBD1 | - | TRBJ2-2 | TRBV6-6 | TGTGCCAGCAGTCCTGGGACAGTGAACACCGGGGAGCTGTTTTTT | CASSPGTVNTGELFF
- | - | TRBJ2-7 | TRBV5-1 | TGCGCCAGCAGCTTGGCAGGGATCTCCTACGAGCAGTACTTC | CASSLAGISYEQYF
- | - | TRBJ2-7 | TRBV4-3 | TGCGCCAGCAGCCAAGGACCGGGCTACGAGCAGTACTTC | CASSQGPGYEQYF
- | - | TRBJ1-3 | TRBV30 | TGTGCCTGCCGACCGGGGGTACCTGGAAACACCATATATTTT | CACRPGVPGNTIYF
- | few | TRBJ2-3 | TRBV5-4 | TGTGCCAGCAGTTCTTTCAGCACAGATACGCAGTATTTT | CASSSFSTDTQYF
TRBD2 | - | TRBJ2-7 | TRBV7-9 | TGTGCCAGCAGCTTAGCGGGACTAGCTCTCGAGCAGTACTTC | CASSLAGLALEQYF
- | once | TRBJ2-7 | TRBV7-8 | TGTGCCAGCAGCCCCTACCCCAACGAGCAGTACTTC | CASSPYPNEQYF
- | - | TRBJ2-3 | TRBV11-3 | TGTGCCAGCAGCTTACGGGAAGATACGCAGTATTTT | CASSLREDTQYF
TRBD1 | - | TRBJ1-3 | TRBV27 | TGTGCCAGCAGTTTCCTCTCGGACAGGGCCTCTGGAAACACCATATATTTT | CASSFLSDRASGNTIYF
TRBD1 | - | TRBJ1-4 | TRBV10-2 | TGCGCCACCCGAGATGGACAGGTGGGGGGAAGTGAAAAACTGTTTTTT | CATRDGQVGGSEKLFF
- | - | TRBJ2-3 | TRBV2 | TGTGCCAGCAGCGCGAGCCCCAGGGATACGCAGTATTTT | CASSASPRDTQYF
TRBD1 | medium-sized | TRBJ2-7 | TRBV28 | TGTGCCAGCAAAGGGACAGTTACCTACGAGCAGTACTTC | CASKGTVTYEQYF
- | - | TRBJ1-5 | TRBV5-1 | TGCGCCAGCAGCTTGGTAACGGACTGGGGAGAGCAGCCCCAGCATTTT | CASSLVTDWGEQPQHF
- | few | TRBJ1-5 | TRBV28 | TGTGCCAGCAGTCGACTCCGGGACGGGGGGCCCCAGCATTTT | CASSRLRDGGPQHF